The subject of this entry is one T cell receptor beta chain. Its antigen is undetermined. The trim removed 0 bases at V and 8 bases at J, leaving 12 bases unmatched. Germline V CDR1 and CDR2: MGHRA, YSYEKL. This CDR3 comprises 17 residues. This sample is drawn from a study of cytomegalovirus exposure and HLA in healthy donors. The study's findings and limits: CMV serostatus alone was available as immune exposure information.

Use of 60 Vbeta and 13 Jbeta primers characterized the PCR. The protocol was immunoSEQ multiplex PCR, while the TCRdb copy is restricted to in-frame clones and leaves out a portion. The data contain about 160,000 clones, around 60% of them singletons. Sequencing input: PBMCs. The chain employs TRBV4-1 and TRBJ2-1, with 8 bases fitting TRBD2. The TCR originated in an older woman in good health and CMV-seropositive. The DNA for the CDR3 is TGCGCCAGCAGCCAAGATAGGGGACTAGGGAGGTCAGATGAGCAGTTCTTC. Translated, it gives CASSQDRGLGRSDEQFF.